The T cell receptor beta chain under discussion was sequenced for a study of T cell responses to AZD1222 COVID-19 vaccine. Study-level findings and limits: Of the AZD1222 recipients, only 5 or 6 were seropositive at baseline. Nearly half of spike-specific TCRs reportedly target unmutated variant regions.

Assay: immunoSEQ multiplex PCR; the TCRdb copy retains only in-frame clones and omits some. The sample consists of about 120,000 clones, roughly 89% of them appearing once. Notes on this clone: What it recognizes is unknown.

The TCR sequence derives from an adult in good health. The sequencing here drew on peripheral blood, taken on day 0 of AZD1222 vaccination.

The CDR3 is CASTGLWDREGPEQYF. CDR3 sequence (DNA): TGTGCCAGCACCGGGCTTTGGGACAGGGAGGGACCCGAGCAGTACTTC. The chain couples TRBV7-9 to TRBJ2-7; TRBD1 aligns across 9 bases. Trimming took 7 bases from V and 6 from J; bases not matched to a gene: 16. The CDR3 spans 16 residues. Germline V gene data show CDR1 as SEHNR and CDR2 as FQNEAQ (reference sequence). The full variable domain, rest sourced from reference TRBV7-9 and TRBJ2-7, is DTGVSQNPRHKITKRGQNVTFRCDPISEHNRLYWYRQTLGQGPEFLTYFQNEAQLEKSRLLSDRFSAERPKGSFSTLEIQRTEQGDSAMYLCASTGLWDREGPEQYFGPGTRLTVT.